This T cell receptor beta chain came from a study of cytomegalovirus exposure and HLA in healthy donors. Overall study: The 120 validation repertoires were produced on the same platform as the 720 or so repertoires of the first cohort. This was reported in a later analysis.

Points on this clone: Antigen specificity is unknown.

V shed 5 bases, J shed 2 bases, and the junction held 10 bases outside the gene matches. This CDR3 region has 16 residues. Germline CDR1 ENHRY, CDR2 SYGVKD. Sequenced by immunoSEQ multiplex PCR; TCRdb stores in-frame clones only, minus some. Among under 150,000 clones listed, around 88% were seen once. Notes on the study in general: As confirmed in vitro, a few CMV-associated chains were specific for CMV antigens. First-cohort TCR clusters were later found to tend to co-occur in the roughly 110 validation repertoires.

The source of this sequence is a woman aged 18-29 years in good health and CMV-seropositive. The sequenced sample consisted of PBMCs. The chain combines TRBV10-3 with TRBJ2-3; TRBD2 aligns across 7 bases. The CDR3 DNA reads as TGTGCCATCAGTTTTGGGGGGGTAATGAACACAGATACGCAGTATTTT. Its protein product is CAISFGGVMNTDTQYF.